The 16 T cell receptor beta chains in this list originate from one sample, sequenced in a study of Ad26.COV2.S vaccination and SARS-CoV-2 variants. Regarding treatment: about 20 received Ad26.COV2.S at low or high dose, single or two shots; roughly 5 received placebo; per-sample allocation not given. Sampling happened 63 days after the first vaccine or placebo injection. Here immunoSEQ multiplex PCR was the method, and the copy in TCRdb shows in-frame clones only, minus some. The sample shows roughly 420,000 clones, 88% of them seen only once. This specimen consisted of peripheral blood, obtained in a trial of Ad26.COV2.S vaccine versus placebo. These receptor sequences come from a person between 18 and 59 years old who received the Ad26.COV2.S COVID-19 vaccine or a placebo.

This sequence joins TRBV24-1 and TRBJ2-1, with 11 bases identical to TRBD1. Germline CDR1 is KGHDR and CDR2 is SFDVKD. The V and J ends lost 10 bases and 7 bases, in that order; junction bases with no gene match: 8. The CDR3 extends over 14 amino acids. The CDR3: CATMDRGHGNEQFF. In DNA, the CDR3 is TGTGCCACTATGGACAGGGGGCATGGGAATGAGCAGTTCTTC.

This clone was seen a single time. Here the CDR3 DNA reads TGCGCCAGCAGCCCCGACCCCCGACAGAGCCCGGGCTACACCTTC. Encoded protein: CASSPDPRQSPGYTF. The V gene is TRBV5-1, the J gene TRBJ1-2; tentatively, D is TRBD1 (5 bases). CDR3 length: 15 residues. V was trimmed by 4 bases and J by 8 bases, leaving 21 bases between them. Germline-derived CDR1 and CDR2 are SGHRS and YFSETQ.

The chain employs TRBV6-5 and TRBJ2-3; 8 bases agree with TRBD1. CDR1 MNHEY and CDR2 SVGAGI come from the germline V gene. J gave up 0 bases and V 7 bases, and 6 bases lay outside the gene matches. The CDR3 has 15 residues. DNA of the CDR3: TGTGCCAGCATTGGGACAGGAGCTAGCACAGATACGCAGTATTTT. This encodes CASIGTGASTDTQYF.

The rearrangement links TRBV4-1 to TRBJ1-4; D gene unclear. The germline gives CDR1 MGHRA, CDR2 YSYEKL. Trimming pared 4 bases from V and 4 bases from J, leaving 7 bases between. The CDR3 consists of 13 residues. CDR3 protein: CASSLGLNEKLFF. The CDR3 nucleotides read TGCGCCAGCAGCCTCGGGCTTAATGAAAAACTGTTTTTT.

The chain carries TRBV7-2 and TRBJ2-5; D might be TRBD2 (7 bases). CDR1 and CDR2 from the germline V gene are SGHTA and FQGNSA. The CDR3 covers 13 residues. V shed 5 bases and J shed 5 bases, with 12 bases lying between them. CDR3 amino acids: CASSPGRGETQYF. CDR3 nucleotides: TGTGCCAGCAGCCCGGGGAGGGGGGAGACCCAGTACTTC.

The rearrangement uses TRBV7-3 and TRBJ2-1; 8 bases agree with TRBD2. This CDR3 contains 14 residues. V was clipped by 5 bases and J by 8 bases; unmatched bases: 8. Germline V gene lookup returns CDR1 SGHTA and CDR2 FQGTGA. CDR3 coding DNA: TGTGCCAGCAGCCTCGGGGGGGCCGTCCATGAGCAGTTCTTC. Translated, it gives CASSLGGAVHEQFF.

The V call is TRBV28, the J call TRBJ2-3; D remains unclear. The germline V gene encodes CDR1 MDHEN and CDR2 SYDVKM. The V gene lost 7 bases and the J gene lost 1 base, with 12 bases spanning the gap. The CDR3 has 14 amino acids. DNA for the CDR3: TGTGCCAGCACAGGCGCCAGACGCACAGATACGCAGTATTTT. Its translation is CASTGARRTDTQYF.

The V and J genes are TRBV7-8 and TRBJ2-7; 7 bases map to TRBD2. The J segment lost 5 bases and the V segment lost 2 bases, leaving 6 bases of the junction unmatched. Germline CDR1 is SGHVS and CDR2 is FQNEAQ. The CDR3 has 14 residues. The CDR3 region has the DNA TGTGCCAGCAGCTTAATCCGGCGGGGGAACGAGCAGTACTTC. It codes for CASSLIRRGNEQYF.

The chain employs TRBV6-5 and TRBJ2-1; D is possibly TRBD1 (8 bases). The CDR3 extends over 11 amino acids. Germline V gene data show CDR1 as MNHEY and CDR2 as SVGAGI. The V gene lost 5 bases and the J gene lost 14 bases, with 13 bases spanning the gap. The CDR3: CASSRTGREFF. The CDR3 DNA is TGTGCCAGCAGTCGGACAGGGAGGGAGTTCTTC.

V and J are TRBV7-9 and TRBJ2-7; 9 nucleotides align to TRBD1. V shed 5 bases, J shed 3 bases, and the junction held 17 bases outside the gene matches. CDR1 and CDR2 from the germline V gene are SEHNR and FQNEAQ (reference sequence). This CDR3 is built from 18 residues. CDR3 sequence reads: CASSGTGGVSFLNYEQYF. The CDR3 region has the DNA TGTGCCAGCAGCGGTACAGGGGGCGTAAGCTTTTTAAACTACGAGCAGTACTTC.

The J gene is TRBJ1-2, the V gene TRBV3-1 (or the pseudogene TRBV3-2); D gene uncertain. The germline V gene encodes CDR1 LGHDT and CDR2 YNNKEL (reference sequence). V lost 0 bases to trimming and J lost 7 bases, with 12 bases between them. There are 14 residues in the CDR3. The CDR3 DNA sequence: TGTGCCAGCAGCCAAGATCTCAGCGGAATTGGCTACACCTTC. Translated, it gives CASSQDLSGIGYTF.

The chain carries TRBV28 and TRBJ1-4; 9 bases fit TRBD1. This CDR3 region has 17 residues. Germline lookup yields CDR1 MDHEN and CDR2 SYDVKM. V shed 3 bases and J 4 bases; nucleotides not matched to a gene: 9. This chain's CDR3 is CASSLNTGGLSNEKLFF. The CDR3 nucleotides read TGTGCCAGCAGTTTGAACACAGGGGGCTTGAGTAATGAAAAACTGTTTTTT.

V usage is TRBV28 and J usage is TRBJ1-5, with 7 bases lining up with TRBD1. Germline V CDR1 and CDR2: MDHEN, SYDVKM. The J segment lost 1 base and the V segment lost 6 bases, leaving 9 bases of the junction unmatched. This CDR3 is built from 16 residues. The CDR3: CASRSIRDRSNQPQHF. The CDR3 nucleotides read TGTGCCAGCAGATCCATCCGGGACAGAAGCAATCAGCCCCAGCATTTT.

The V call is TRBV2, the J call TRBJ1-2, with unresolved D. The CDR3 sequence is 14 residues long. Germline V gene lookup returns CDR1 SNHLY and CDR2 FYNNEI. Trimming stripped 2 bases from V and 3 bases from J, with 10 bases between. DNA of the CDR3: TGTGCCAGCAGTGAAACCCGGTCCCACTATGGCTACACCTTC. This codes for CASSETRSHYGYTF.

V usage is TRBV18 and J usage is TRBJ2-5, with D hard to call. CDR3 length: 17 residues. Germline CDR1 and CDR2: KGHSH and LQKENI. The ends were cut back, 2 bases at V and 2 bases at J, with 18 bases in the middle. CDR3 region: CASSPWRVQTDQETQYF. CDR3 sequence (DNA): TGTGCCAGCTCACCATGGCGAGTACAGACCGATCAAGAGACCCAGTACTTC.

J is TRBJ1-2 and V is TRBV4-3, with TRBD1 identical over 10 bases. The J segment lost 3 bases and the V segment lost 6 bases, leaving 16 bases of the junction unmatched. Per the germline V gene, CDR1 is LGHNA and CDR2 is YSLEER. This CDR3 comprises 18 residues. CDR3 residues: CASSRSPHRDRGDYGYTF. CDR3 nucleotide sequence: TGCGCCAGCAGTAGGTCTCCTCACCGGGACAGGGGTGACTATGGCTACACCTTC.